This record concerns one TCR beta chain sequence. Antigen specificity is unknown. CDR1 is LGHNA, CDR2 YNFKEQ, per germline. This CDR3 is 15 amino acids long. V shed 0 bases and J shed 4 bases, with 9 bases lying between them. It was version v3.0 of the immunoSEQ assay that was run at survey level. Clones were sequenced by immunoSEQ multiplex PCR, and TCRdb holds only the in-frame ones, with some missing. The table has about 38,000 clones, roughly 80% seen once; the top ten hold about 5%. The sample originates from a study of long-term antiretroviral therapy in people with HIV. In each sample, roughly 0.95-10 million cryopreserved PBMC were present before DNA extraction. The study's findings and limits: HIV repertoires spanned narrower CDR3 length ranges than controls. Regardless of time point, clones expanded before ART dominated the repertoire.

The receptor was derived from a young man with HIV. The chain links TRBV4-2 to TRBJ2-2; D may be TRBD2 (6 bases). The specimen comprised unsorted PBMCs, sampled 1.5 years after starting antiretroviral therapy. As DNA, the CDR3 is TGTGCCAGCAGCCAAGAAGGAGGGGTCACCGGGGAGCTGTTTTTT. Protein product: CASSQEGGVTGELFF.